The 26 T cell receptor beta chains below all came from one sample that was sequenced in a study of early T cells in non-severe SARS-CoV-2 infection. A single record per CDR3 protein comes from TCRdb applying MiXCR to the 5' RACE reads. The profile shows approximately 70,000 distinct CDR3 sequences, roughly an eighth of them singletons. What was sequenced was whole blood. The source of these receptors is an adult who was a healthcare worker with PCR-confirmed SARS-CoV-2 infection or an uninfected control (not recorded which).

This clonotype was recorded many times. The CDR3 DNA is TGCAGCGTTGACCCTCCCAGGGGCAGCTACAATGAGCAGTTCTTC. Translating it yields CSVDPPRGSYNEQFF. The rearrangement joins TRBV29-1 to TRBJ2-1; tentative D call: TRBD1 (6 bases). Trimming shortened V by 3 bases and J by 3 bases, and 15 bases separated the two germline ends. The CDR3 loop spans 15 amino acids. Germline V lookup: CDR1 SQVTM, CDR2 ANQGSEA.

The rearrangement joins TRBV29-1 to TRBJ1-1; D is uncertain. This CDR3 has 13 amino acids. Germline V gives CDR1 SQVTM, CDR2 ANQGSEA. The V gene lost 4 bases and the J gene lost 1 base, with 10 bases spanning the gap. CDR3 DNA: TGCAGCGTTGGGGGAGTGACGAACACTGAAGCTTTCTTT. Translated, it gives CSVGGVTNTEAFF.

This chain connects TRBV5-1 to TRBJ2-2, with TRBD2 matching over 7 bases. The CDR3 length is 13 residues. V was clipped by 2 bases and J by 7 bases; unmatched bases: 2. Per the germline V gene, CDR1 is SGHRS and CDR2 is YFSETQ. CDR3 residues: CASSLLAIGELFF. The CDR3 DNA sequence: TGCGCCAGCAGCTTACTAGCGATCGGGGAGCTGTTTTTT.

In this sample, this clonotype turned up a few times. V usage is TRBV20-1 and J usage is TRBJ2-2; tentatively, D is TRBD1 (6 bases). Germline loops: CDR1 DFQATT, CDR2 SNEGSKA (reference sequence). CDR3 length: 17 residues. V lost 4 bases and J 4 bases, leaving 22 bases between the germline ends. The CDR3 DNA sequence: TGCAGTGCTACTAAAAATAAACAGGGTGCGGTCACCGGGGAGCTGTTTTTT. It is translated as CSATKNKQGAVTGELFF.

This clonotype was seen many times. This chain connects TRBV12-3 or TRBV12-4 to TRBJ2-1; 9 nucleotides align to TRBD1. After removal of 4 bases from V and 4 bases from J, the junction contained 14 bases not matched to a gene. This CDR3 is built from 18 residues. The CDR3 is CASSYPGPWTGAYNEQFF. DNA for the CDR3: TGTGCCAGCAGTTACCCAGGTCCTTGGACAGGGGCTTACAATGAGCAGTTCTTC.

This chain links TRBV7-8 with TRBJ2-3; 14 bases map to TRBD2. The CDR3 totals 15 residues. Germline CDR1 SGHVS, CDR2 FQNEAQ. V lost 4 bases, J lost 5 bases, and 2 bases stayed unmatched. The CDR3 loop is CASSSGTSGRDTQYF. The CDR3 DNA follows: TGTGCCAGCAGCTCCGGGACTAGCGGGAGAGATACGCAGTATTTT.

V usage is TRBV6-2 or TRBV6-3 and J usage is TRBJ1-5, with 7 bases that match TRBD1. The CDR3 has 15 residues. CDR1 and CDR2 from the germline V gene are MNHEY and SVGEGT. V trimming: 6 bases; J trimming: 7 bases; junction bases outside the gene matches: 12. CDR3 DNA: TGTGCCAGCAGGGGTCCCGAGGGGGCTCGACAGCCCCAGCATTTT. Residues: CASRGPEGARQPQHF.

CDR3 loop: CASSPNRQGSGTEAFF. Here the CDR3 DNA reads TGCGCCAGCAGCCCAAACCGACAGGGATCGGGCACTGAAGCTTTCTTT. V gene TRBV5-1 combines with J gene TRBJ1-1; 7 nucleotides align to TRBD1. This CDR3 contains 16 residues. J was trimmed by 4 bases and V by 4 bases; bases with no gene match: 13. Germline CDR1 is SGHRS and CDR2 is YFSETQ.

The rearrangement uses TRBV7-9 and TRBJ2-4; D assignment may be TRBD1 or TRBD2 (6 bases each). Per the germline V gene, CDR1 is SEHNR and CDR2 is FQNEAQ (reference sequence). CDR3 length: 12 residues. Trimming pared 5 bases from V and 6 bases from J, leaving 8 bases between. Here the CDR3 reads CASSGGGNIQYF. CDR3 DNA sequence: TGTGCCAGCAGCGGAGGGGGAAACATTCAGTACTTC.

This chain joins TRBV2 and TRBJ1-6; tentative D call: TRBD1 (5 bases). This CDR3 has 14 amino acids. V dropped 3 bases and J dropped 13 bases, with 16 bases sitting between them. CDR1 and CDR2 from the germline V gene are SNHLY and FYNNEI. CDR3 in amino acids: CASSEDNAKPPLHF. For the CDR3, the DNA is TGTGCCAGCAGTGAGGACAACGCAAAACCTCCCCTCCACTTT. The complete variable domain, with remaining parts taken from reference TRBV2 and TRBJ1-6, reads EPEVTQTPSHQVTQMGQEVILRCVPISNHLYFYWYRQILGQKVEFLVSFYNNEISEKSEIFDDQFSVERPDGSNFTLKIRSTKLEDSAMYFCASSEDNAKPPLHFGNGTRLTVT.

The chain uses TRBV20-1 and TRBJ1-4; D remains ambiguous. V was trimmed by 3 bases and J by 0 bases, leaving 5 bases between them. Germline CDR1 DFQATT, CDR2 SNEGSKA (reference sequence). The CDR3 contains 13 residues. This chain's CDR3 is CSARRSTNEKLFF. The CDR3 coding sequence is TGCAGTGCTAGGAGATCAACTAATGAAAAACTGTTTTTT.

This clonotype was observed many times. The rearrangement joins TRBV20-1 to TRBJ2-2; TRBD1 matches at 9 bases. This CDR3 comprises 16 residues. Germline V CDR1 and CDR2: DFQATT, SNEGSKA (reference sequence). Trimming at V came to 0 bases and at J to 3 bases, leaving 5 bases not matched to a gene. CDR3 sequence (DNA): TGCAGTGCTAGAGATTTGGGACAGGGCGACACCGGGGAGCTGTTTTTT. It translates to CSARDLGQGDTGELFF.

This clonotype was seen only a few times. The chain joins TRBV6-5 to TRBJ2-2; 7 bases map to TRBD2. CDR3 size: 14 residues. Germline CDR1 MNHEY, CDR2 SVGAGI. Trimming took 8 bases from V and 6 from J; bases not matched to a gene: 9. The chain's CDR3 is CASLQGEGSGELFF. In DNA form, the CDR3 reads TGTGCCAGCCTCCAAGGGGAGGGTTCCGGGGAGCTGTTTTTT.

This clonotype was seen many times. An end of the junction differs from the germline gene, which may be a read error. This chain connects TRBV29-1 to TRBJ1-1, with 8 bases that match TRBD1. CDR3 length equals 18 residues. CDR1 SQVTM and CDR2 ANQGSEA come from the germline V gene. The CDR3 reads CSVGGWPGGNQGNSEVFF. DNA of the CDR3: TGCAGCGTTGGGGGATGGCCAGGGGGCAATCAAGGGAACAGTGAAGTTTTCTTT.

This clonotype turned up a few times. The chain recombines TRBV5-4 with TRBJ2-5; 8 nucleotides agree with TRBD1. The length of the CDR3 is 15 residues. Germline assignment: CDR1 SGHNT and CDR2 YYREEE (reference sequence). V lost 4 bases, J lost 5 bases, and 10 bases stayed unmatched. CDR3 residues: CASSTRQGLSETQYF. The CDR3 DNA reads TGTGCCAGCAGCACCCGACAGGGGTTGAGTGAGACCCAGTACTTC. Combining the CDR3 with reference TRBV5-4 and TRBJ2-5 gives the whole variable domain ETGVTQSPTHLIKTRGQQVTLRCSSQSGHNTVSWYQQALGQGPQFIFQYYREEENGRGNFPPRFSGLQFPNYSSELNVNALELDDSALYLCASSTRQGLSETQYFGPGTRLLVL.

The chain is built from TRBV20-1 and TRBJ2-1; 14 bases map to TRBD2. CDR1 DFQATT and CDR2 SNEGSKA come from the germline V gene (reference sequence). This CDR3 contains 19 residues. Unmatched junction bases numbered 12, after V lost 5 bases and J lost 0 bases. CDR3 loop: CSAGTRLAGGRNSYNEQFF. CDR3 coding DNA: TGCAGTGCTGGAACCAGACTAGCGGGGGGGAGGAACTCCTACAATGAGCAGTTCTTC.

This clonotype was seen a few times. The V gene is TRBV28, the J gene TRBJ1-2; D is unclear. Germline V gene sequence: CDR1 MDHEN, CDR2 SYDVKM. With 4 bases removed from V and 7 bases from J, the gap between germline ends came to 19 bases. The CDR3 has 15 residues. CDR3 DNA sequence: TGTGCCAGCAGTTCCCCGGACGGGATCTTATCTGGCTACACCTTC. The encoded protein is CASSSPDGILSGYTF.

This clonotype was observed a few times. V usage is TRBV3-1 and J usage is TRBJ2-3, with D possibly matching TRBD1 (6 bases). The CDR3 runs 17 residues. CDR1 LGHDT and CDR2 YNNKEL come from the germline V gene (reference sequence). The ends were cut back, 3 bases at V and 3 bases at J, with 19 bases in the middle. The CDR3 DNA reads TGTGCCAGCAGCCAGGGGCCCCCCAGGGGCATTACAGATACGCAGTATTTT. This translates into CASSQGPPRGITDTQYF.

The table lists this clonotype with many counts. The chain recombines TRBV10-3 with TRBJ2-5; TRBD2 matches at 7 bases. The CDR3 is 11 amino acids. Per germline, CDR1 ENHRY and CDR2 SYGVKD. The chain's CDR3 is CSSGAGETQYF. CDR3 DNA sequence: TGTAGCAGCGGGGCTGGAGAGACCCAGTACTTC.

There are many counts of this clonotype. The chain has TRBV5-6 and TRBJ2-3, with D perhaps TRBD2 (7 bases). The CDR3 runs 15 residues. V lost 2 bases and J lost 2, with 12 bases in between. Germline V gene lookup returns CDR1 SGHDT and CDR2 YYEEEE. The CDR3: CASSFARGATDTQYF. The CDR3 nucleotides are TGTGCCAGCAGCTTCGCCCGGGGGGCCACAGATACGCAGTATTTT.

This clonotype was detected many times. The chain links TRBV6-2 or TRBV6-3 to TRBJ2-5; the D is unclear. CDR1 MNHEY and CDR2 SVGEGT come from the germline V gene. CDR3 size: 13 residues. Trimming removed 5 bases at V and 0 bases at J, with 7 bases between. The CDR3 spells CASSPKDQETQYF. For the CDR3, the DNA is TGTGCCAGCAGTCCTAAAGACCAAGAGACCCAGTACTTC.

The table lists this clonotype with a few counts. The chain combines TRBV14 with TRBJ1-1; D ambiguous. Trimming left V 3 bases short and J 6 bases short, with 11 bases between. The CDR3 has 13 residues. The germline CDR1 and CDR2 sequences are SGHDN and FVKESK. The CDR3 sequence: CASSQELRSEAFF. The CDR3 DNA reads TGTGCCAGCAGCCAGGAGTTACGTTCTGAAGCTTTCTTT.

The sample holds many counts of this clonotype. In nucleotides, the CDR3 is TGTGCCAGCAGTTTAATGATCGGGGGGCCGGGTGAGCAGTTCTTC. It specifies CASSLMIGGPGEQFF. V gene TRBV12-3 or TRBV12-4 combines with J gene TRBJ2-1; weak D call: TRBD2 (7 bases). The length of the CDR3 is 15 residues. The germline V and J ends were trimmed by 2 bases and 9 bases, with 17 bases remaining between them.

The sample holds a few counts of this clonotype. V and J are TRBV14 and TRBJ1-2; tentatively, D is TRBD1 (6 bases). V lost 0 bases, J lost 6 bases, and 14 bases lay in between. The CDR3 is made up of 15 amino acids. CDR1 is SGHDN and CDR2 is FVKESK in the germline V gene. CDR3 sequence (DNA): TGTGCCAGCAGCCAAGATCTCTTCACAGGGCATGGCTACACCTTC. It yields the protein CASSQDLFTGHGYTF.

This clonotype was detected many times. This sequence joins TRBV7-6 and TRBJ2-5; 8 nucleotides line up with TRBD1. The CDR3 length is 14 residues. From germline, CDR1 is SGHVS and CDR2 FNYEAQ. With V trimmed by 6 bases and J by 5 bases, 8 bases remained unmatched. The CDR3 DNA sequence: TGTGCCAGCAGTACGCAGGGGGCAGATGAGACCCAGTACTTC. Amino acids: CASSTQGADETQYF.

This clonotype has just a few counts. The chain carries TRBV6-2 or TRBV6-3 and TRBJ2-1; 9 bases line up with TRBD2. This CDR3 has 16 residues. The junction had 7 bases not matched to a gene; V was cut back by 0 bases and J by 7 bases. The germline CDR1 and CDR2 sequences are MNHEY and SVGEGT. CDR3 nucleotides: TGTGCCAGCAGTTACTCGAGAGCGGGGGGCCGGAATGAGCAGTTCTTC. Translating gives CASSYSRAGGRNEQFF.